Each of the 29 T cell receptor beta chains below was sequenced from the same sample in a study of shared T cell receptors in the human thymus. Using immunoSEQ multiplex PCR, the repertoire was profiled, and TCRdb retains in-frame clones only, with some absent. The sample contains hundreds of thousands of clones, 80% to 90% of which appear only once. This sample was shared with a second study, whose subject was human thymus T cells.

The sample taken for sequencing was thymocytes. All receptors come from a girl under three years old with a congenital heart defect.

This chain uses TRBV5-4 with TRBJ2-5, with D perhaps TRBD2 (6 bases). Germline V gene lookup returns CDR1 SGHNT and CDR2 YYREEE (reference sequence). The CDR3 covers 15 residues. The V end lost 2 bases, the J end lost 1 base, and 12 bases lay between the germline ends. CDR3 in amino acids: CASSFPGTLQETQYF. Written as DNA, the CDR3 is TGTGCCAGCAGCTTCCCAGGGACTCTCCAAGAGACCCAGTACTTC.

CDR3 region: CAWSEAHWGGLGTEAFF. The DNA for the CDR3 is TGTGCCTGGAGCGAAGCCCACTGGGGGGGGCTTGGCACTGAAGCTTTCTTT. The genes are TRBV30 and TRBJ1-1, with D perhaps TRBD1 (6 bases). Germline V gives CDR1 GTSNPN, CDR2 SVGIG (reference sequence). V was cut by 3 bases and J by 4 bases, with 24 bases left in between. The CDR3 sequence is 17 residues long.

The chain links TRBV30 to TRBJ2-1, with TRBD2 as a possible D gene (6 bases). Germline lookup yields CDR1 GTSNPN and CDR2 SVGIG (reference sequence). The CDR3 has 12 amino acids. Trimming left V 7 bases short and J 8 bases short, with 15 bases between. The CDR3 nucleotides read TGTGCCTTTGCATCGGGGGTGGATGAGCAGTTCTTC. This encodes CAFASGVDEQFF.

The gene calls are TRBV27 and TRBJ2-5, with a possible D match to TRBD1 (5 bases). Trimming pared 2 bases from V and 1 base from J, leaving 5 bases between. This CDR3 is built from 13 residues. Germline V lookup: CDR1 MNHEY, CDR2 SMNVEV (reference sequence). In nucleotides, the CDR3 is TGTGCCAGCAGTTTAGACAGCCAAGAGACCCAGTACTTC. As protein: CASSLDSQETQYF.

The chain is built from TRBV18 and TRBJ2-4; 9 positions agree with TRBD1. Germline V lookup: CDR1 KGHSH, CDR2 LQKENI. The V segment lost 2 bases and the J segment 0 bases; nucleotides outside the gene matches: 14. CDR3 length: 20 residues. The CDR3 here is CASSPNPGQGAILAKNIQYF. CDR3 bases: TGTGCCAGCTCACCAAACCCGGGACAGGGAGCGATTCTAGCCAAAAACATTCAGTACTTC. Full variable domain (outside the CDR3, taken from reference TRBV18 and TRBJ2-4): NAGVMQNPRHLVRRRGQEARLRCSPMKGHSHVYWYRQLPEEGLKFMVYLQKENIIDESGMPKERFSAEFPKEGPSILRIQQVVRGDSAAYFCASSPNPGQGAILAKNIQYFGAGTRLSVL.

Here the CDR3 reads CASSLAVSKTQYF. CDR3 in DNA: TGTGCCAGCAGCTTAGCGGTATCTAAGACCCAGTACTTC. The chain links TRBV7-6 to TRBJ2-5; the D is unclear. CDR3 length: 13 amino acids. Deletions cut 0 bases from V and 6 bases from J, with 8 bases between. CDR1 and CDR2 (germline): SGHVS, FNYEAQ.

V and J are TRBV6-1 and TRBJ1-2; no definite D call. V was cut by 0 bases and J by 0 bases, with 5 bases left in between. The CDR3 runs to 14 residues. CDR1 and CDR2 from the germline V gene are MNHNS and SASEGT. CDR3: CASSEAPANYGYTF. In DNA form, the CDR3 reads TGTGCCAGCAGTGAAGCGCCAGCTAACTATGGCTACACCTTC.

This chain joins TRBV7-3 and TRBJ2-7; tentative D call: TRBD2 (6 bases). The CDR3 has 15 residues. V was clipped by 5 bases and J by 2 bases, with 16 bases between them. The germline gives CDR1 SGHTA, CDR2 FQGTGA. CDR3 sequence (DNA): TGTGCCAGCAGCCTTCGTGGGGGGTACACCTACGAGCAGTACTTC. It translates to CASSLRGGYTYEQYF.

CDR3 residues: CATRAGLNTEAFF. CDR3 nucleotide sequence: TGCGCCACGAGGGCCGGCTTGAACACTGAAGCTTTCTTT. V is TRBV10-1 and J is TRBJ1-1, with unresolved D. CDR1 is WNHNN, CDR2 SYGVQD, per germline (reference sequence). V lost 10 bases and J lost 0, with 12 bases in between. The CDR3 has 13 residues.

The CDR3 sequence is CASGPETSILGYTF. Written as DNA, the CDR3 is TGTGCCAGCGGGCCCGAGACATCGATTTTAGGCTACACCTTC. The chain joins TRBV11-2 to TRBJ1-2; D call uncertain. The V gene lost 8 bases and the J gene lost 8 bases, with 21 bases spanning the gap. The CDR3 is 14 amino acids. The germline V gene has CDR1 SGHAT and CDR2 FQNNGV.

V and J are TRBV28 and TRBJ1-5, with 8 bases lining up with TRBD1. V dropped 2 bases and J dropped 4; count of bases not matched to a gene: 7. Germline CDR1 reads MDHEN; CDR2 reads SYDVKM. The CDR3 is 16 residues long. The CDR3 sequence is CASSLQTTGGNQPQHF. DNA for the CDR3: TGTGCCAGCAGTTTACAAACTACAGGGGGAAATCAGCCCCAGCATTTT.

The V gene is TRBV28, the J gene TRBJ2-1; D is perhaps TRBD2 (6 bases). CDR3 length: 13 residues. Trimming took off 2 bases at V and 8 bases at J, with 10 bases between the two ends. Germline-derived CDR1 and CDR2 are MDHEN and SYDVKM. The CDR3 reads CASSLGTFDEQFF. In DNA form, the CDR3 reads TGTGCCAGCAGTTTAGGGACTTTCGATGAGCAGTTCTTC. Drawing the rest from reference TRBV28 and TRBJ2-1, the complete variable domain is DVKVTQSSRYLVKRTGEKVFLECVQDMDHENMFWYRQDPGLGLRLIYFSYDVKMKEKGDIPEGYSVSREKKERFSLILESASTNQTSMYLCASSLGTFDEQFFGPGTRLTVL.

J is TRBJ1-1 and V is TRBV15; D uncertain. Trimming took off 0 bases at V and 0 bases at J, with 11 bases between the two ends. Germline assignment: CDR1 LNHNV and CDR2 YYDKDF (reference sequence). This CDR3 comprises 16 residues. CDR3: CATSRDSRPVNTEAFF. The DNA for the CDR3 is TGTGCCACCAGCAGAGATTCGCGGCCGGTGAACACTGAAGCTTTCTTT.

This sequence joins TRBV7-2 and TRBJ2-2; possibly TRBD2 for D (5 bases). Germline CDR1 is SGHTA and CDR2 is FQGNSA. V lost 4 bases to trimming and J lost 5 bases, with 14 bases between them. This CDR3 region has 15 residues. CDR3 region: CASSSRERATGELFF. The DNA of the CDR3 is TGTGCCAGCAGCTCTAGAGAGAGGGCTACCGGGGAGCTGTTTTTT. The full variable domain, rest sourced from reference TRBV7-2 and TRBJ2-2, is GAGVSQSPSNKVTEKGKDVELRCDPISGHTALYWYRQSLGQGLEFLIYFQGNSAPDKSGLPSDRFSAERTGGSVSTLTIQRTQQEDSAVYLCASSSRERATGELFFGEGSRLTVL.

This chain links TRBV12-2 with TRBJ1-1; the table's D call of TRBD1 was not tested on the DNA. TRBV12-2 is labeled a pseudogene. The CDR3 runs to 15 residues. The CDR3 protein is CASRTKTGLKTEAFF. The CDR3 bases are TGTGCAAGCCGGACCAAGACAGGTTTGAAGACTGAAGCTTTCTTT.

The chain employs TRBV19 and TRBJ2-1; TRBD2 matches at 14 bases. CDR1 and CDR2 from the germline V gene are LNHDA and SQIVND (reference sequence). The V segment lost 3 bases and the J segment 6 bases; nucleotides outside the gene matches: 16. The CDR3 runs 20 residues. CDR3 nucleotides: TGTGCCAGTAGTATTAGAAGGACTAGCGGGGGGCCCAACCTCCTCAATGAGCAGTTCTTC. Amino acids: CASSIRRTSGGPNLLNEQFF.

The chain links TRBV4-1 to TRBJ2-5, with D perhaps TRBD2 (6 bases). V was trimmed by 0 bases and J by 7 bases, leaving 21 bases between them. The CDR3 has 17 amino acids. From germline, CDR1 is MGHRA and CDR2 YSYEKL. The CDR3 region is CASSQDLPRTGVGTQYF. DNA for the CDR3: TGCGCCAGCAGCCAAGACCTCCCTAGGACGGGGGTGGGGACCCAGTACTTC.

In its sample, this clone was seen a few times. This rearrangement joins TRBV6-5 to TRBJ1-4; 9 bases agree with TRBD1. CDR3 size: 15 residues. V trimming: 6 bases; J trimming: 10 bases; junction bases outside the gene matches: 12. Germline V gives CDR1 MNHEY, CDR2 SVGAGI. CDR3 protein: CASSPKGQGGLKLFF. The CDR3 nucleotides read TGTGCCAGCAGCCCAAAGGGACAGGGTGGACTAAAACTGTTTTTT.

This chain uses TRBV4-1 with TRBJ2-3; TRBD1 is a possible D gene (5 bases). V dropped 3 bases and J dropped 0 bases, with 10 bases sitting between them. The CDR3 is made up of 15 amino acids. The germline CDR1 and CDR2 sequences are MGHRA and YSYEKL. This CDR3 reads CASSHRTLSTDTQYF. Written as DNA, the CDR3 is TGCGCCAGCAGCCACCGGACACTTAGCACAGATACGCAGTATTTT.

The rearrangement links TRBV9 to TRBJ1-2; D gene unclear. The CDR3 covers 13 residues. Per the germline V gene, CDR1 is SGDLS and CDR2 is YYNGEE. With 0 bases removed from V and 6 bases from J, the gap between germline ends came to 9 bases. CDR3 residues: CASSVVSHHGYTF. CDR3 bases: TGTGCCAGCAGCGTAGTTTCCCATCATGGCTACACCTTC. Drawing the rest from reference TRBV9 and TRBJ1-2, the complete variable domain is DSGVTQTPKHLITATGQRVTLRCSPRSGDLSVYWYQQSLDQGLQFLIQYYNGEERAKGNILERFSAQQFPDLHSELNLSSLELGDSALYFCASSVVSHHGYTFGSGTRLTVV.

The V and J genes are TRBV5-6 and TRBJ2-1, with a possible D match to TRBD1 (5 bases). Trimming shortened V by 2 bases and J by 7 bases, and 25 bases separated the two germline ends. Germline V gives CDR1 SGHDT, CDR2 YYEEEE. The CDR3 runs 18 residues. CDR3 bases: TGTGCCAGCAGCTTCGGCCAGGGCTCGATTTTGGTTCCGAATGAGCAGTTCTTC. It codes for CASSFGQGSILVPNEQFF.

A remark on this clone: The CDR3 carries no conserved terminal phenylalanine or tryptophan, so it likely arises from a read error. This rearrangement joins TRBV5-1 to TRBJ2-7; 12 nucleotides match TRBD2. This CDR3 has 15 residues. The germline V gene has CDR1 SGHRS and CDR2 YFSETQ. Trimming cost V 1 base and J 6 bases; bases outside gene matches: 5. CDR3 region: CASSLIGLAGTEQYL. The CDR3 DNA sequence: TGCGCCAGCAGCTTGATAGGACTAGCGGGGACCGAGCAGTACCTC.

The chain couples TRBV5-6 to TRBJ2-7, with 8 bases identical to TRBD2. V trimming: 2 bases; J trimming: 2 bases; junction bases outside the gene matches: 6. CDR1 is SGHDT and CDR2 is YYEEEE in the germline V gene. This CDR3 spans 15 amino acids. DNA of the CDR3: TGTGCCAGCAGCTTCGACAGGCGGGGGGCCTACGAGCAGTACTTC. Translating it yields CASSFDRRGAYEQYF.

Only one count was recorded for this clone. The gene calls are TRBV19 and TRBJ2-1; 7 nucleotides match TRBD2. The CDR3 length is 13 residues. CDR1 is LNHDA, CDR2 SQIVND, per germline (reference sequence). Unmatched junction bases numbered 9, after V lost 7 bases and J lost 9 bases. The CDR3 spells CASTLTGTTEQFF. CDR3 coding DNA: TGTGCCAGTACCCTGACCGGGACTACTGAGCAGTTCTTC.

The rearrangement joins TRBV7-2 to TRBJ1-1; 8 bases agree with TRBD1. Per the germline V gene, CDR1 is SGHTA and CDR2 is FQGNSA. V lost 5 bases, J lost 1 base, and 6 bases stayed unmatched. The CDR3 is 15 amino acids. CDR3: CASSPRTGKNTEAFF. The CDR3 DNA reads as TGTGCCAGCAGCCCAAGGACAGGGAAGAACACTGAAGCTTTCTTT.

The gene calls are TRBV5-1 and TRBJ2-3, with D perhaps TRBD1 (6 bases). Trimming removed 0 bases at V and 1 base at J, with 12 bases between. The germline gives CDR1 SGHRS, CDR2 YFSETQ. The CDR3 runs to 16 residues. Here the CDR3 reads CASSLVDRPRTDTQYF. In nucleotides, the CDR3 is TGCGCCAGCAGCTTGGTGGACAGACCCCGCACAGATACGCAGTATTTT.

The rearrangement joins TRBV11-2 to TRBJ2-5; D might be TRBD2 (6 bases). Germline CDR1 SGHAT, CDR2 FQNNGV. Between the trimmed V and J ends, which lost 4 bases and 7 bases, there was a span of 13 bases. The CDR3 length is 13 residues. CDR3 in DNA: TGTGCCAGCAGCTCCGGGACGGGGGTGACCCAGTACTTC. This translates into CASSSGTGVTQYF. Looking up the rest from reference TRBV11-2 and TRBJ2-5 gives the full variable domain: EAGVAQSPRYKIIEKRQSVAFWCNPISGHATLYWYQQILGQGPKLLIQFQNNGVVDDSQLPKDRFSAERLKGVDSTLKIQPAKLEDSAVYLCASSSGTGVTQYFGPGTRLLVL.

This clone was counted a few times. The rearrangement links TRBV6-5 to TRBJ2-4, with a weak D call TRBD2 (5 bases). From germline, CDR1 is MNHEY and CDR2 SVGAGI. The V end lost 5 bases, the J end lost 14 bases, and 16 bases lay between the germline ends. The CDR3 runs 12 residues. CDR3 DNA sequence: TGTGCCAGCAGTGGTCGGCGAGGGCGTGAGTACTTC. It encodes CASSGRRGREYF.

This chain connects TRBV10-2 to TRBJ2-7, with TRBD1 identical over 8 bases. Germline V gene lookup returns CDR1 WSHSY and CDR2 SAAADI. The CDR3 has 14 amino acids. Unmatched junction bases numbered 3, after V lost 4 bases and J lost 1 base. Written as DNA, the CDR3 is TGCGCCAGCAGTGGGACAGGGTTTTCCTACGAGCAGTACTTC. Translating gives CASSGTGFSYEQYF.